This T cell receptor beta chain emerged from a study of blood T cell repertoires in COVID-19. Overall study: COVID-19 samples from acute and convalescent phases originated in the United States, Italy and Spain. From T cells, B-cell-depleted T cells, or PBMCs came the material, which was cDNA or gDNA.

In the original workflow: Estimates of nucleated cell counts were drawn from the amplification of reference gene primers. Using immunoSEQ multiplex PCR, the repertoire was profiled, and TCRdb retains in-frame clones only, with some absent. V, J and clone size are taken as reported in that table, and D and trimming were inferred from the DNA itself. Among approximately 140,000 clones listed, about 86% were seen once. V shed 5 bases, J shed 3 bases, and the junction held 6 bases outside the gene matches. There are 15 residues in the CDR3. Germline values: CDR1 LNHDA, CDR2 SQIVND (reference sequence). Sequencing input: peripheral blood. This clonotype originated in a man aged 65 to 85 with acute or convalescent COVID-19. The V gene is TRBV19, the J gene TRBJ2-1, with 8 bases identical to TRBD2. The CDR3 loop reads CASSPRLASYNEQFF. In DNA form, the CDR3 reads TGTGCCAGTAGTCCCAGACTAGCGAGCTACAATGAGCAGTTCTTC.